This T cell receptor beta chain is from a study of tumor-infiltrating lymphocytes in primary liver carcinoma. Study outcomes and limitations: Top-250-clone fractions were significantly higher in tumors than in blood (p = 0.039). Only about 8-25% of top clones showed up in all five tumor regions.

V dropped 9 bases and J dropped 7 bases, with 15 bases sitting between them. This CDR3 is built from 13 residues. Germline assignment: CDR1 MDHEN and CDR2 SYDVKM. The template, roughly 550 ng total RNA, yielded TCR beta cDNA made with a constant-region primer. ARM-PCR was slightly modified, and three nested multiplex PCR rounds with it gave rise to the TCR beta libraries. It was with TRBV1-TRBV30 forward primers and a C-beta reverse primer that the first two PCR rounds were run, at roughly 9 cycles each. MiXCR, run by TCRdb on the multiplex PCR reads, gives a single entry per CDR3 protein. The data contain 20,000 to 25,000 distinct CDR3 sequences, over 75% of them seen just once; the ten biggest clones take up 35% to 50%. With respect to this clonotype: Its antigen is undetermined.

The source material, about 17-31 mg of unsorted bulk tissue, was used to co-extract RNA and DNA. Every patient had chronic HBV infection and was treatment-naive. The V gene is TRBV28, the J gene TRBJ2-2; D is possibly TRBD2 (6 bases). The sequence came from a woman under 40 with primary liver carcinoma and hepatitis B virus infection. The sample was liver tumor tissue from sampling region 1. This sample's subset: tumor region T1, superior pole. The CDR3 nucleotides are TGTGCCAGAGGTTTGACCGGGAGCGGGGAGCTGTTTTTT. Protein product: CARGLTGSGELFF.